This TCR beta chain was retrieved from a study of T-cell reconstitution after alpha-beta-depleted transplantation in children. In its sample, this clonotype was seen once. The antigen remains undetermined. The TCRbeta library incorporated unique molecular identifiers. TCRdb called the PCR reads again in MiXCR, with one record for every CDR3 protein. The data contain approximately 800,000 distinct CDR3 sequences, approximately 15% of them singletons. The germline gives CDR1 SGHRS, CDR2 YFSETQ. This CDR3 is 16 amino acids long. Trimming pared 7 bases from V and 2 bases from J, leaving 21 bases between. General study findings and limits: Some patients showed high day-60 TCRbeta diversity, which derived from surviving recipient T cells and thymic progenitors. Expanded clones from the graft, numbering several hundred, reportedly supplied alpha-beta T cells about two months after transplant. Among T cells one year after transplant, newly produced cells accounted for most counts and diversity.

The TCR comes from a male patient aged 5 to 17 who had a stem cell transplant for acute lymphoblastic leukemia, so the T cells may come from the graft donor. Here the sequenced sample was PBMCs, mostly from graft donor cells, taken 360 days after TCRalphabeta/CD19-depleted stem cell transplant. The chain joins TRBV5-1 to TRBJ2-5; maybe TRBD1 (5 bases). The CDR3 DNA sequence: TGCGCCAGCGGCCTTGGGGCGCATAACCTTCAAGAGACCCAGTACTTC. Translating gives CASGLGAHNLQETQYF.